These T cell receptor beta chains were read from a single sample in a study of beta chain features in type 1 diabetes. The assay was immunoSEQ multiplex PCR, and TCRdb's table has in-frame clones only and misses some. The data contain 150,000 to 190,000 clones, around 10% of them singletons. Sequencing used central memory CD4+ T cells from blood. These receptors were obtained from a man aged 30 to 39 with type 1 diabetes. CDR3s leave out the opening cysteine and the closing phenylalanine or tryptophan. A D gene is named only where the DNA matches it firmly.

v_gene	d_gene	j_gene	CDR3aa
TRBV7-3	TRBD2	TRBJ2-1	ASSLGTSGHEQF
TRBV5-1	NA	TRBJ1-4	ASCRDCNEKLF
TRBV20-1	NA	TRBJ2-1	SATPYNEQF
TRBV4-2	NA	TRBJ2-1	ASRGMATEF
TRBV10-3	NA	TRBJ1-5	AISDINQPQH
TRBV28	NA	TRBJ1-5	ASSYSNQPQH
TRBV28	TRBD1	TRBJ2-3	ASSFPGTGADTQY
TRBV7-2	TRBD1	TRBJ2-7	ASSLHMPGQGNEQY
TRBV15	TRBD2	TRBJ2-5	ATSRESGSPRETQY
TRBV5-1	NA	TRBJ2-3	ASTSARGFSTDTQY
TRBV7-9	TRBD2	TRBJ2-2	ASSLLAVNTGELF
TRBV28	NA	TRBJ2-3	ASSFIAEAQY
TRBV7-2	NA	TRBJ1-2	ASSQGPGDGYT
TRBV7-2	TRBD2	TRBJ2-1	ASSLSGRYNEQF
TRBV28	NA	TRBJ1-3	ASINQGSSGNTIY
TRBV29-1	NA	TRBJ2-3	SVEDGVAGPDTQY
TRBV7-9	NA	TRBJ1-5	ASSPRQSNQPQH